This TCR beta chain was sequenced for a study of T cells in Graves' hyperthyroidism and ophthalmopathy. Study-level findings and limits: Most expanded thyroid clonotypes above 0.001 also appeared in blood.

With duration under 3 months, ophthalmopathy was active: Clinical Activity Score at least 3, NOSPECS at least 4. The CDR3 totals 15 residues. The V and J ends lost 1 base and 3 bases respectively, with 12 bases between them. Germline V gene data show CDR1 as SGDLS and CDR2 as YYNGEE. At least ten counts were recorded for this clonotype. The antigen is unknown. Researchers took RNA transcripts and amplified the TCR beta CDR3 regions from them. With the HTBI primer set, the TCR CDR3 went through a first round of RT-PCR. TCRdb used MiXCR to reprocess the multiplex PCR reads, holding one entry per CDR3 protein. The sample yields about 500,000 distinct CDR3 sequences, 17% seen once.

The TCR originated in a woman between 18 and 29 years old with Graves' ophthalmopathy. This sequence joins TRBV9 and TRBJ2-3; D may correspond to TRBD1 or TRBD2 (5 bases each). Sequenced: blood. The DNA of the CDR3 is TGTGCCAGCAGCGTAAGAATGGGGGAGACAGATACGCAGTATTTT. Its translation: CASSVRMGETDTQYF. Drawing the rest from reference TRBV9 and TRBJ2-3, the complete variable domain is DSGVTQTPKHLITATGQRVTLRCSPRSGDLSVYWYQQSLDQGLQFLIQYYNGEERAKGNILERFSAQQFPDLHSELNLSSLELGDSALYFCASSVRMGETDTQYFGPGTRLTVL.